Below, 22 T cell receptor beta chains from the same sample are listed, as sequenced in a study of blood T cell repertoires in COVID-19. Generated by immunoSEQ multiplex PCR, the TCRdb table keeps only in-frame clones and is missing some. The sample holds about 160,000 clones, approximately 92% seen once. The sequenced sample was peripheral blood. The receptors were gathered from a woman between 45 and 65 years old with acute or convalescent COVID-19.

This chain joins TRBV2 and TRBJ1-2; D may be TRBD1 (6 bases). V was shortened by 1 base and J by 2 bases, with 14 bases between the two germline ends. Germline V gene lookup returns CDR1 SNHLY and CDR2 FYNNEI. This CDR3 region has 16 residues. The CDR3 DNA reads as TGTGCCAGCAGTGAAGGGGGGCTGCGCCCCAACTATGGCTACACCTTC. Amino acids: CASSEGGLRPNYGYTF.

This clone appeared a single time. V is TRBV28 and J is TRBJ2-1; 7 bases are shared with TRBD2. Germline V gives CDR1 MDHEN, CDR2 SYDVKM. The V segment lost 6 bases and the J segment 10 bases; nucleotides outside the gene matches: 6. This CDR3 has 12 amino acids. CDR3 bases: TGTGCCAGCAGCCCCGGGACTACCGAGCAGTTCTTC. It is translated as CASSPGTTEQFF.

The chain links TRBV7-8 to TRBJ1-2; 7 positions match TRBD1. This CDR3 is 16 amino acids long. Germline V lookup: CDR1 SGHVS, CDR2 FQNEAQ. Trimming removed 0 bases from V and 1 base from J; junction bases left unmatched: 5. CDR3 sequence (DNA): TGTGCCAGCAGCTTAGCAACAGGGGCATTTAACTATGGCTACACCTTC. Its protein product is CASSLATGAFNYGYTF. The complete variable domain, with remaining parts taken from reference TRBV7-8 and TRBJ1-2, reads GAGVSQSPRYKVAKRGQDVALRCDPISGHVSLFWYQQALGQGPEFLTYFQNEAQLDKSGLPSDRFFAERPEGSVSTLKIQRTQQEDSAVYLCASSLATGAFNYGYTFGSGTRLTVV.

V and J are TRBV10-3 and TRBJ2-7; a possible D gene is TRBD1 (6 bases). This CDR3 region has 13 residues. Per the germline V gene, CDR1 is ENHRY and CDR2 is SYGVKD. V lost 10 bases and J lost 0, with 13 bases in between. The CDR3 bases are TGTGCCACCACGGACAGAGTCTCCTACGAGCAGTACTTC. As protein: CATTDRVSYEQYF.

The chain recombines TRBV29-1 with TRBJ2-1, with D perhaps matching TRBD2 (6 bases). Germline values: CDR1 SQVTM, CDR2 ANQGSEA. Between the trimmed V and J ends, which lost 4 bases and 5 bases, there was a span of 9 bases. CDR3 length: 12 amino acids. CDR3 amino acids: CSVVREDNEQFF. The DNA for the CDR3 is TGCAGCGTTGTCAGGGAGGACAATGAGCAGTTCTTC.

The table lists this clone with a count of one. The genes are TRBV9 and TRBJ2-5, with TRBD2 matching 9 bases. Losses at the gene ends were 0 bases for V and 5 bases for J; bases not matched to a gene: 5. The CDR3 has 15 amino acids. Germline CDR1 SGDLS, CDR2 YYNGEE. The CDR3: CASSVGGGVMETQYF. Here the CDR3 DNA reads TGTGCCAGCAGCGTAGGCGGGGGGGTAATGGAGACCCAGTACTTC. Full variable domain (missing parts from reference TRBV9 and TRBJ2-5): DSGVTQTPKHLITATGQRVTLRCSPRSGDLSVYWYQQSLDQGLQFLIQYYNGEERAKGNILERFSAQQFPDLHSELNLSSLELGDSALYFCASSVGGGVMETQYFGPGTRLLVL.

The J gene is TRBJ2-2, the V gene TRBV2; the D is unclear. V gave up 6 bases and J gave up 2 bases, with 10 bases separating them. This CDR3 is 14 amino acids long. CDR1 is SNHLY, CDR2 FYNNEI, per germline. CDR3 DNA: TGTGCCAGCAGGGAGAACGGTAACACCGGGGAGCTGTTTTTT. Protein product: CASRENGNTGELFF.

J is TRBJ2-1 and V is TRBV29-1; TRBD1 agrees at 9 bases. J lost 7 bases, V lost 4 bases, and 14 bases had no gene match. The CDR3 sequence is 16 residues long. Germline assignment: CDR1 SQVTM and CDR2 ANQGSEA. The CDR3 sequence: CSVGGARTGVRNEQFF. In DNA form, the CDR3 reads TGCAGCGTTGGTGGGGCCCGGACAGGGGTGCGGAATGAGCAGTTCTTC.

The chain combines TRBV7-9 with TRBJ2-1; tentative D call: TRBD1 (5 bases). Germline-derived CDR1 and CDR2 are SEHNR and FQNEAQ (reference sequence). V lost 6 bases, J lost 6 bases, and 9 bases lay in between. The CDR3 has 12 amino acids. Written as DNA, the CDR3 is TGTGCCAGCAGGGGGCGCGGCAATGAGCAGTTCTTC. Amino acid sequence: CASRGRGNEQFF. The complete variable domain, with remaining parts taken from reference TRBV7-9 and TRBJ2-1, reads DTGVSQNPRHKITKRGQNVTFRCDPISEHNRLYWYRQTLGQGPEFLTYFQNEAQLEKSRLLSDRFSAERPKGSFSTLEIQRTEQGDSAMYLCASRGRGNEQFFGPGTRLTVL.

The gene calls are TRBV6-5 and TRBJ1-6; possibly TRBD1 for D (6 bases). The CDR3 has 14 residues. Germline V gene lookup returns CDR1 MNHEY and CDR2 SVGAGI. Trimming pared 6 bases from V and 9 bases from J, leaving 15 bases between. The CDR3 loop is CASRYREGGSPLHF. In DNA, the CDR3 is TGTGCCAGCAGATACAGGGAGGGAGGTTCACCCCTCCACTTT.

V and J are TRBV6-5 and TRBJ2-5, with 7 bases identical to TRBD1. Unmatched junction bases numbered 13, after V lost 7 bases and J lost 5 bases. In germline, CDR1 is MNHEY, CDR2 SVGAGI. This CDR3 contains 15 residues. CDR3 sequence reads: CASTFGTRGRETQYF. In nucleotides, the CDR3 is TGTGCCAGCACATTCGGCACGAGGGGGCGGGAGACCCAGTACTTC.

V is TRBV7-2 and J is TRBJ2-7; 9 nucleotides agree with TRBD1. From germline, CDR1 is SGHTA and CDR2 FQGNSA. The V gene end was trimmed by 4 bases and the J gene end by 1 base; junction bases not matched to a gene: 2. There are 14 residues in the CDR3. CDR3 DNA sequence: TGTGCCAGCAGCTGGACAGGGGTTTCCTACGAGCAGTACTTC. Translation gives CASSWTGVSYEQYF.

V usage is TRBV30 and J usage is TRBJ2-7; 7 bases agree with TRBD1. Germline V CDR1 and CDR2: GTSNPN, SVGIG (reference sequence). The CDR3 is 14 amino acids. V lost 0 bases to trimming and J lost 2 bases; unmatched junction nucleotides: 4. CDR3 region: CAWSVGTATYEQYF. CDR3 sequence (DNA): TGTGCCTGGAGTGTGGGGACAGCAACCTACGAGCAGTACTTC.

This rearrangement joins TRBV7-9 to TRBJ2-1; possibly TRBD2 for D (5 bases). Per the germline V gene, CDR1 is SEHNR and CDR2 is FQNEAQ (reference sequence). CDR3 length equals 15 residues. The V and J ends lost 5 bases and 3 bases respectively, with 14 bases between them. CDR3 amino acids: CASSGGQNLYNEQFF. CDR3 DNA sequence: TGTGCCAGCAGCGGAGGTCAGAATCTCTACAATGAGCAGTTCTTC.

This chain joins TRBV7-3 and TRBJ2-3; 9 bases are a match to TRBD1. CDR1 and CDR2 from the germline V gene are SGHTA and FQGTGA. The CDR3 length is 16 residues. The ends lost 6 bases at V and 3 bases at J; junction bases unmatched: 10. CDR3 DNA sequence: TGTGCCAGCAGTCTCGGGACAGGGAGATCGACAGATACGCAGTATTTT. It specifies CASSLGTGRSTDTQYF.

The rearrangement joins TRBV6-2 or TRBV6-3 to TRBJ1-1; D not certain. The CDR3 has 17 residues. Germline CDR1 reads MNHEY; CDR2 reads SVGEGT. Deletions cut 2 bases from V and 0 bases from J, with 16 bases between. In DNA, the CDR3 is TGTGCCAGCAGTTACCCCTTTCACAGACCACTGAACACTGAAGCTTTCTTT. Protein product: CASSYPFHRPLNTEAFF.

The V call is TRBV6-5, the J call TRBJ2-3, with D unclear. V was clipped by 7 bases and J by 1 base, with 9 bases between them. Per germline, CDR1 MNHEY and CDR2 SVGAGI. The CDR3 is 13 residues long. CDR3 DNA: TGTGCCAGCAAAATTCAGGGCACAGATACGCAGTATTTT. Encoded protein: CASKIQGTDTQYF.

The chain is built from TRBV7-9 and TRBJ1-1; 7 positions agree with TRBD1. With V trimmed by 4 bases and J by 4 bases, 3 bases remained unmatched. The germline CDR1 and CDR2 sequences are SEHNR and FQNEAQ (reference sequence). The length of the CDR3 is 13 residues. The CDR3 DNA reads as TGTGCCAGCAGCTCGACAGGGAGCACTGAAGCTTTCTTT. Amino acid sequence: CASSSTGSTEAFF.

The CDR3 DNA reads as TGTGCCAGCAGCTTAATTCTACAGACGCCATCCTACGAGCAGTACTTC. Translating gives CASSLILQTPSYEQYF. V usage is TRBV7-2 and J usage is TRBJ2-7; D is uncertain. Trimming removed 2 bases at V and 1 base at J, with 15 bases between. Germline lookup yields CDR1 SGHTA and CDR2 FQGNSA. This CDR3 has 16 amino acids.

The CDR3 is CASSLERGQGSGNTIYF. CDR3 bases: TGTGCCAGCAGCTTGGAAAGGGGGCAAGGATCTGGAAACACCATATATTTT. V is TRBV5-6 and J is TRBJ1-3; 7 bases fit TRBD1. This CDR3 comprises 17 residues. V trimming: 0 bases; J trimming: 1 base; junction bases outside the gene matches: 7. The V gene's germline CDR1 is SGHDT and CDR2 YYEEEE.

The chain has TRBV2 and TRBJ1-1, with a tentative D call TRBD1 (6 bases). With 6 bases removed from V and 0 bases from J, the gap between germline ends came to 17 bases. This CDR3 contains 16 residues. Germline lookup yields CDR1 SNHLY and CDR2 FYNNEI. The CDR3 DNA reads as TGTGCCAGCAGCTTCCGGGACACCGGAATGAACACTGAAGCTTTCTTT. It encodes CASSFRDTGMNTEAFF.

A single count supports this clone. CDR3 in DNA: TGCGCCAGCAGCTTGGATAGCCTCTATGGCTACACCTTC. Translating it yields CASSLDSLYGYTF. The genes are TRBV5-1 and TRBJ1-2, with D uncertain. There are 13 residues in the CDR3. Deletions cut 0 bases from V and 4 bases from J, with 7 bases between. Germline CDR1 SGHRS, CDR2 YFSETQ. Combining the CDR3 with reference TRBV5-1 and TRBJ1-2 gives the whole variable domain KAGVTQTPRYLIKTRGQQVTLSCSPISGHRSVSWYQQTPGQGLQFLFEYFSETQRNKGNFPGRFSGRQFSNSRSEMNVSTLELGDSALYLCASSLDSLYGYTFGSGTRLTVV.